One and the same sample provided the 13 T cell receptor beta chains below, sequenced in a study of blood T cells in healthy people across ages. Through a sample-barcoded 5' primer and a J-beta primer mix, a second PCR was run for 7 to 11 cycles. TCRdb passed the 5' RACE reads through MiXCR, listing each CDR3 protein once. The profile shows under 2 million distinct CDR3 sequences, roughly 32% of them singletons. Material for sequencing was blood. The receptor source for this set is a woman aged 25-40 years in good health.

This sequence joins TRBV20-1 and TRBJ2-1; no clear D gene. The germline V gene has CDR1 DFQATT and CDR2 SNEGSKA (reference sequence). The CDR3 runs to 14 residues. Trimming stripped 4 bases from V and 7 bases from J, with 17 bases between. CDR3 sequence (DNA): TGCAGTGCTAACTCGGCTAGGACGATGAATGAGCAGTTCTTC. Translating gives CSANSARTMNEQFF.

This clonotype was observed a few times. The gene calls are TRBV20-1 and TRBJ2-7; 11 bases align to TRBD2. The CDR3 is 15 residues long. Germline lookup yields CDR1 DFQATT and CDR2 SNEGSKA (reference sequence). Trimming at V came to 0 bases and at J to 2 bases, leaving 3 bases not matched to a gene. CDR3 nucleotides: TGCAGTGCTAGAGAGTTAGCGGGGGGGACCTACGAGCAGTACTTC. This encodes CSARELAGGTYEQYF.

In this sample, this clonotype turned up once. V and J are TRBV4-1 and TRBJ2-1, with 7 bases aligning to TRBD2. V shed 2 bases, J shed 13 bases, and the junction held 20 bases outside the gene matches. The CDR3 extends over 17 amino acids. The germline V gene has CDR1 MGHRA and CDR2 YSYEKL. The CDR3 DNA is TGCGCCAGCAGCCAAATGAAGGGCGGGAGAGTCGTAGAGACCCAGTTCTTC. Translated, it gives CASSQMKGGRVVETQFF.

In its sample, this clonotype was seen many times. The chain couples TRBV12-3 or TRBV12-4 to TRBJ2-4; 8 bases are shared with TRBD1. This CDR3 contains 14 residues. The trim removed 5 bases at V and 9 bases at J, leaving 9 bases unmatched. As DNA, the CDR3 is TGTGCCAGCAGTCTCTCAGGGGGCAACGGCATTCAGTACTTC. Translated: CASSLSGGNGIQYF.

This chain uses TRBV3-1 with TRBJ1-2, with a tentative D call TRBD1 (6 bases). Germline assignment: CDR1 LGHDT and CDR2 YNNKEL (reference sequence). The CDR3 runs to 14 residues. Trimming pared 3 bases from V and 4 bases from J, leaving 12 bases between. CDR3 sequence: CASSHLGQLYGYTF. The CDR3 bases are TGTGCCAGCAGCCATCTCGGACAGCTCTATGGCTACACCTTC.

The genes are TRBV5-1 and TRBJ2-4; TRBD1 matches 10 bases. V was clipped by 4 bases and J by 7 bases; unmatched bases: 14. The V gene's germline CDR1 is SGHRS and CDR2 YFSETQ. This CDR3 contains 17 residues. The CDR3 coding sequence is TGCGCCAGCAGCACTCCGGGACAGGGGAGGTGGTGGAACATTCAGTACTTC. The encoded protein is CASSTPGQGRWWNIQYF.

This sequence joins TRBV6-6 and TRBJ2-3; D not certain. Per germline, CDR1 MNHNY and CDR2 SVGAGI (reference sequence). The germline V and J ends were trimmed by 0 bases and 7 bases, with 14 bases remaining between them. The CDR3 extends over 15 amino acids. DNA for the CDR3: TGTGCCAGCAGTTACTCTGATCTCGAGAGGCATACGCAGTATTTT. Translation: CASSYSDLERHTQYF.

This clonotype was seen a few times. The chain recombines TRBV4-1 with TRBJ2-1, with a tentative D call TRBD1 (5 bases). The CDR3 length is 16 residues. The ends were cut back, 4 bases at V and 0 bases at J, with 13 bases in the middle. Germline values: CDR1 MGHRA, CDR2 YSYEKL. The CDR3 spells CASSPLTVHSYNEQFF. The CDR3 region has the DNA TGCGCCAGCAGCCCTTTGACAGTCCACTCCTACAATGAGCAGTTCTTC.

On this clonotype itself: Germline is not matched at one junction end, which may reflect a read error. The V and J genes are TRBV5-5 and TRBJ2-5; either TRBD1 or TRBD2 may fit D (6 bases each). The germline gives CDR1 SGHKS, CDR2 YYEKEE (reference sequence). This CDR3 region has 14 residues. The chain's CDR3 is CASSPIGGQETEYF. DNA of the CDR3: TGTGCCAGCAGCCCCATCGGGGGACAAGAGACCGAGTACTTC.

This clonotype was seen at least ten times. The V call is TRBV7-9, the J call TRBJ2-5; 7 nucleotides line up with TRBD2. The CDR3 sequence is 12 residues long. Germline CDR1 is SEHNR and CDR2 is FQNEAQ (reference sequence). Germline trimming cut 5 bases from V and 3 bases from J; bases unmatched to any gene: 0. CDR3 sequence: CASSRGEETQYF. CDR3 bases: TGTGCCAGCAGCCGGGGGGAAGAGACCCAGTACTTC.

The chain links TRBV5-1 to TRBJ2-7; D gene unclear. V was cut by 2 bases and J by 1 base, with 10 bases left in between. The CDR3 is 14 residues long. The germline CDR1 and CDR2 sequences are SGHRS and YFSETQ. The CDR3 DNA is TGCGCCAGCAGCTTTATCTACGGGTCCTACGAGCAGTACTTC. It is translated as CASSFIYGSYEQYF. Variable domain in full (rest from reference TRBV5-1 and TRBJ2-7): KAGVTQTPRYLIKTRGQQVTLSCSPISGHRSVSWYQQTPGQGLQFLFEYFSETQRNKGNFPGRFSGRQFSNSRSEMNVSTLELGDSALYLCASSFIYGSYEQYFGPGTRLTVT.

This chain connects TRBV28 to TRBJ2-5; 7 nucleotides agree with TRBD1. The CDR3 consists of 14 residues. The germline CDR1 and CDR2 sequences are MDHEN and SYDVKM. Trimming took 6 bases from V and 1 from J; bases not matched to a gene: 5. The CDR3 region is CASRDGTAQETQYF. The CDR3 DNA reads as TGTGCCAGCAGGGACGGGACAGCCCAAGAGACCCAGTACTTC.

This chain joins TRBV9 and TRBJ2-1; a weak D match, TRBD2 (5 bases). The CDR3 totals 16 residues. CDR1 SGDLS and CDR2 YYNGEE come from the germline V gene. Between the trimmed V and J ends, which lost 1 base and 8 bases, there was a span of 19 bases. The CDR3 reads CASSVKANPLRDEQFF. DNA for the CDR3: TGTGCCAGCAGCGTAAAGGCTAACCCCTTGAGGGATGAGCAGTTCTTC.